The source of this T cell receptor beta chain is a study of T-cell memory formation after mild COVID-19. Looked up from germline, CDR1 is MNHEY and CDR2 is SMNVEV (reference sequence). The CDR3 sequence is 15 residues long. Trimming removed 6 bases from V and 4 bases from J; junction bases left unmatched: 9. After 5'RACE with constant-segment primers, TCR alpha and TCR beta cDNA libraries carrying sample barcodes and UMIs were obtained. TCRdb reprocessed the 5' RACE reads with MiXCR, giving one entry per CDR3 protein. There are around 420,000 distinct CDR3 sequences in the sample; 20% to 30% occur only once, and 8.8% lies in the top ten. This clonotype was observed a handful of times.

The sequence derives from an adult woman who had mild COVID-19 (a few samples of this study predate the infection). Cell type and time point are not known. The sequencing input was PBMCs or a T cell subset sorted from them (not recorded which). The chain has TRBV27 and TRBJ2-7, with TRBD1 matching over 10 bases. The CDR3: CASSPRQGARYEQYF. The CDR3 DNA is TGTGCCAGCAGCCCCCGACAGGGGGCGAGGTACGAGCAGTACTTC.